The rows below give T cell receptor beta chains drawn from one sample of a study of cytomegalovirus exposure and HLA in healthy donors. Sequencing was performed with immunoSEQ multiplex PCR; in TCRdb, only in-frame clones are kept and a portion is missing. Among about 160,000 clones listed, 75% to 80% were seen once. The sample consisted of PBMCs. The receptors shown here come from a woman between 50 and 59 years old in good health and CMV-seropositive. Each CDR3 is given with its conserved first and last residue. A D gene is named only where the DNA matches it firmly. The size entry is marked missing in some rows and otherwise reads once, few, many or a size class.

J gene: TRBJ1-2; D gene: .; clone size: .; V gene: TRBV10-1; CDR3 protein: CASSDSAGVGYTF; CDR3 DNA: TGCGCCAGCAGTGATTCGGCAGGGGTCGGCTACACCTTC
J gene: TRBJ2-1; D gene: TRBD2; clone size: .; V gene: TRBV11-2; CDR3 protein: CASSLGLAVLTGEQFF; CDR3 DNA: TGTGCCAGCAGCTTAGGACTAGCGGTCTTAACGGGTGAGCAGTTCTTC
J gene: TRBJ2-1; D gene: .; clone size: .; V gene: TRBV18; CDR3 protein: CASSPPGGGHYNEQFF; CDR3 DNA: TGTGCCAGCTCACCACCCGGCGGGGGCCATTACAATGAGCAGTTCTTC
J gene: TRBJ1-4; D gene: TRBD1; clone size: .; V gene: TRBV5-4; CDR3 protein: CASSRGTVENEKLFF; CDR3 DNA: TGTGCCAGCAGCCGAGGGACAGTCGAAAATGAAAAACTGTTTTTT
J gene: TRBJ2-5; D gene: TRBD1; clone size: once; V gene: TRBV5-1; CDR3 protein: CASSPGQGRGETQYF; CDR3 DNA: TGCGCCAGCAGCCCGGGACAGGGAAGGGGAGAGACCCAGTACTTC
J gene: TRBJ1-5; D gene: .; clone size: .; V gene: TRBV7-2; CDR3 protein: CASSQGHRDQPQHF; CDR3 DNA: TGTGCCAGCAGCCAGGGGCACAGGGACCAGCCCCAGCATTTT
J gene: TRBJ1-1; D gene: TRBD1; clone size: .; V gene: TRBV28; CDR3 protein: CASSSQGASLGTEAFF; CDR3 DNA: TGTGCCAGCAGTTCCCAGGGGGCGAGTTTGGGCACTGAAGCTTTCTTT
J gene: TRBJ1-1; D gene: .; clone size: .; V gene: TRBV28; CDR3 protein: CASSEGPGKAFF; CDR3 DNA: TGTGCCAGCAGTGAAGGGCCAGGGAAAGCTTTCTTT
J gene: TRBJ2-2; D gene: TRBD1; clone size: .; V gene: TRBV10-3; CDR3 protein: CAISGQGYTGELFF; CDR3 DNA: TGTGCCATCAGCGGACAGGGTTACACCGGGGAGCTGTTTTTT
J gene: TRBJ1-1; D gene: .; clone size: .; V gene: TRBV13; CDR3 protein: CASSPRTFITEAFF; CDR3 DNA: TGTGCCAGCAGCCCGCGGACATTCATAACTGAAGCTTTCTTT